This record looks at one T cell receptor (beta chain) sequence and its context. During its preparation, the TCRbeta library received unique molecular identifiers. TCRdb re-analysed the PCR reads in MiXCR, keeping a single row per CDR3 protein. This table has roughly 500,000 distinct CDR3 sequences, about 16% appearing once. This entry comes from a study of T-cell reconstitution after alpha-beta-depleted transplantation in children. The CDR3 runs to 14 residues. The germline V and J ends were trimmed by 5 bases and 8 bases, with 15 bases remaining between them. The clonotype was recovered from a human donor who donated a stem cell graft to a child with acute lymphoblastic leukemia. The material was PBMCs from the stem cell graft donor, obtained from the stem cell graft. This chain uses TRBV12-3 or TRBV12-4 with TRBJ1-4; tentative D call: TRBD1 (5 bases). The chain's CDR3 is CASSPGPGREKLFF. The CDR3 nucleotides are TGTGCCAGCAGTCCCGGTCCGGGACGCGAAAAACTGTTTTTT.